Listed here is a single T cell receptor (beta chain). What it recognizes is unknown. Both about-4-week and about-12-week second-dose recipients were combined. The data were produced by immunoSEQ multiplex PCR, yet TCRdb's version contains in-frame clones alone and is incomplete. The sample has around 180,000 clones, 88% seen once. Germline CDR1 SEHNR, CDR2 FQNEAQ (reference sequence). The ends were cut back, 7 bases at V and 8 bases at J, with 20 bases in the middle. The CDR3 sequence is 14 residues long. This record comes from a study of T cell responses to AZD1222 COVID-19 vaccine. Study-wide findings and caveats: Females outnumbered males among donors, who were mostly white British; clonal diversity was possibly underestimated. Repertoire samples came only from after the peak T cell response. Baseline seropositivity characterized only six or seven AZD1222 recipients.

The chain employs TRBV7-9 and TRBJ1-1, with unresolved D. The receptor comes from an adult who received the AZD1222 COVID-19 vaccine. The sample consisted of peripheral blood, taken 28 days after the second AZD1222 dose. In DNA, the CDR3 is TGTGCCAGCACCGCGGGCTCCCTAGGTGGGGAAGCTTTCTTT. The encoded protein is CASTAGSLGGEAFF.